Each of the 27 T cell receptor beta chains below was sequenced from the same sample in a study of T cell changes during pregnancy in multiple sclerosis (dated by TCRdb to between 2018 and 2020). Receptor libraries were prepared by the immunoSEQ multiplex PCR assay. TCRdb provides this immuneACCESS table in a form limited to in-frame rearrangements. Some clones are lacking; in checked studies, under half of them reflect an unresolved V gene, and why the rest are absent is not known. The sample includes under 65,000 clones, with about 94% observed a single time. The ten top clones hold 2.5% to 3% of the sample. The sequencing here drew on CD8+ T cells from peripheral blood mononuclear cells, taken after pregnancy. All receptors come from a female donor with multiple sclerosis, enrolled in a pregnancy study.

This clone was seen more than once but under ten times. J is TRBJ1-4 and V is TRBV7-2; unclear D gene. V was clipped by 1 base and J by 0 bases, with 6 bases between them. The CDR3 has 15 amino acids. The germline CDR1 and CDR2 sequences are SGHTA and FQGNSA. The CDR3 bases are TGTGCCAGCAGCTTAGATCGGTCAACTAATGAAAAACTGTTTTTT. This encodes CASSLDRSTNEKLFF.

The CDR3 protein is CASSLYGRGYGYTF. The CDR3 nucleotides read TGTGCCAGCAGCTTATACGGACGGGGCTATGGCTACACCTTC. V is TRBV7-8 and J is TRBJ1-2, with unresolved D. The germline V gene has CDR1 SGHVS and CDR2 FQNEAQ. This CDR3 comprises 14 residues. V lost 2 bases to trimming and J lost 4 bases, with 11 bases between them.

J is TRBJ2-7 and V is TRBV10-2; 8 bases map to TRBD2. This CDR3 is built from 14 residues. The junction had 9 bases not matched to a gene; V was cut back by 6 bases and J by 5 bases. Germline V lookup: CDR1 WSHSY, CDR2 SAAADI. CDR3 sequence reads: CASSAGLAPNEQYF. The CDR3 DNA is TGCGCCAGCAGCGCTGGACTAGCTCCGAACGAGCAGTACTTC.

Comments on this clone: Different DNA sequences within this sample yield the same CDR3. The J gene is TRBJ2-7, the V gene TRBV29-1; TRBD1 matches at 7 bases. V lost 5 bases and J lost 3; bases outside the gene matches: 1. The germline V gene encodes CDR1 SQVTM and CDR2 ANQGSEA. This CDR3 comprises 11 residues. This CDR3 is CSVNRGYEQYF. CDR3 bases: TGCAGCGTTAACAGGGGCTACGAGCAGTACTTC.

The chain carries TRBV7-9 and TRBJ1-2; maybe TRBD1 (6 bases). CDR1 and CDR2 (germline): SEHNR, FQNEAQ (reference sequence). The V end lost 0 bases, the J end lost 6 bases, and 11 bases lay between the germline ends. This CDR3 comprises 14 residues. The CDR3 nucleotides are TGTGCCAGCAGCTTAGCGCGGCAGGGGCATGGCTACACCTTC. This encodes CASSLARQGHGYTF.

The chain has TRBV27 and TRBJ2-2, with 9 nucleotides matching TRBD2. The CDR3 length is 16 residues. Germline CDR1 reads MNHEY; CDR2 reads SMNVEV (reference sequence). J gave up 3 bases and V 4 bases, and 6 bases lay outside the gene matches. The CDR3 sequence: CASSSGLAAYTGELFF. CDR3 bases: TGTGCCAGCAGTTCGGGACTAGCAGCGTACACCGGGGAGCTGTTTTTT.

The rearrangement links TRBV29-1 to TRBJ2-1, with D unresolved. CDR3 length: 13 amino acids. Per the germline V gene, CDR1 is SQVTM and CDR2 is ANQGSEA. V lost 4 bases, J lost 6 bases, and 13 bases lay in between. CDR3 amino acids: CSVGVPSGNEQFF. CDR3 coding DNA: TGCAGCGTTGGAGTCCCGTCCGGCAATGAGCAGTTCTTC.

This sequence joins TRBV5-1 and TRBJ1-1, with 7 nucleotides matching TRBD1. This CDR3 is 13 amino acids long. Germline CDR1 SGHRS, CDR2 YFSETQ. The J segment lost 0 bases and the V segment lost 8 bases, leaving 4 bases of the junction unmatched. The CDR3 loop is CASAQGMNTEAFF. The DNA for the CDR3 is TGCGCCAGTGCACAGGGGATGAACACTGAAGCTTTCTTT.

This clone was observed once. This chain joins TRBV9 and TRBJ2-7, with TRBD2 matching over 9 bases. The V gene end was trimmed by 0 bases and the J gene end by 3 bases; junction bases not matched to a gene: 4. This CDR3 region has 15 residues. Germline V gene data show CDR1 as SGDLS and CDR2 as YYNGEE. CDR3 nucleotide sequence: TGTGCCAGCAGCGTAGGGGCTAGCGGGGTCTACGAGCAGTACTTC. It specifies CASSVGASGVYEQYF. The full variable domain, completed using reference TRBV9 and TRBJ2-7, is DSGVTQTPKHLITATGQRVTLRCSPRSGDLSVYWYQQSLDQGLQFLIQYYNGEERAKGNILERFSAQQFPDLHSELNLSSLELGDSALYFCASSVGASGVYEQYFGPGTRLTVT.

This chain uses TRBV30 with TRBJ1-3; D not resolved. CDR3 size: 13 residues. The ends were cut back, 4 bases at V and 2 bases at J, with 9 bases in the middle. The germline gives CDR1 GTSNPN, CDR2 SVGIG (reference sequence). CDR3 loop: CAWTDSAGNTIYF. CDR3 in DNA: TGTGCCTGGACTGATTCGGCTGGAAACACCATATATTTT.

The genes are TRBV5-6 and TRBJ1-1; D might be TRBD1 (5 bases). This CDR3 has 14 residues. Germline CDR1 SGHDT, CDR2 YYEEEE. V was shortened by 5 bases and J by 3 bases, with 14 bases between the two germline ends. The CDR3 DNA follows: TGTGCCAGCAGTTCCGGTTGGGGGGACACTGAAGCTTTCTTT. Its protein product is CASSSGWGDTEAFF.

The genes are TRBV27 and TRBJ1-2; 9 nucleotides agree with TRBD1. Per the germline V gene, CDR1 is MNHEY and CDR2 is SMNVEV (reference sequence). Unmatched junction bases numbered 3, after V lost 4 bases and J lost 6 bases. There are 13 residues in the CDR3. The CDR3 sequence is CASSSTGGHGYTF. CDR3 nucleotides: TGTGCCAGCAGTTCTACAGGGGGCCATGGCTACACCTTC.

The chain employs TRBV5-5 and TRBJ2-3; 7 bases agree with TRBD1. CDR1 and CDR2 (germline): SGHKS, YYEKEE (reference sequence). Germline trimming cut 8 bases from V and 2 bases from J; bases unmatched to any gene: 8. CDR3 length: 14 residues. The CDR3 sequence: CASPGQPYTDTQYF. CDR3 nucleotide sequence: TGTGCCAGTCCGGGACAGCCGTACACAGATACGCAGTATTTT.

This clone was detected once. The DNA of the CDR3 is TGTGCCAGCAGTGACCCCCCCCTAGCGGGGGGAGACACCGGGGAGCTGTTTTTT. Translating gives CASSDPPLAGGDTGELFF. The chain combines TRBV25-1 with TRBJ2-2, with TRBD2 matching over 11 bases. The germline V gene encodes CDR1 MGHDK and CDR2 SYGVNS. V lost 3 bases to trimming and J lost 3 bases; unmatched junction nucleotides: 9. The CDR3 length is 18 residues.

V usage is TRBV27 and J usage is TRBJ2-3, with 10 bases lining up with TRBD2. Losses at the gene ends were 5 bases for V and 2 bases for J; bases not matched to a gene: 4. Germline assignment: CDR1 MNHEY and CDR2 SMNVEV (reference sequence). This CDR3 region has 15 residues. CDR3: CASSPGLAVTDTQYF. In DNA, the CDR3 is TGTGCCAGCAGTCCTGGACTAGCGGTCACAGATACGCAGTATTTT.

The chain has TRBV4-2 and TRBJ2-3; 7 positions agree with TRBD2. Per the germline V gene, CDR1 is LGHNA and CDR2 is YNFKEQ. This CDR3 region has 16 residues. With 0 bases clipped from V and 2 bases from J, the junction kept 5 bases outside the gene matches. In DNA, the CDR3 is TGTGCCAGCAGCCAAGAGGCGGGAGTAATCACAGATACGCAGTATTTT. Amino acids: CASSQEAGVITDTQYF.

J is TRBJ2-7 and V is TRBV15; D is uncertain. V lost 0 bases, J lost 7 bases, and 16 bases lay in between. CDR1 and CDR2 (germline): LNHNV, YYDKDF (reference sequence). The CDR3 runs to 15 residues. CDR3 DNA sequence: TGTGCCACCAGCAGAGATAAAGGCAGGCCGGTAGAGCAGTACTTC. Translation: CATSRDKGRPVEQYF.

The chain combines TRBV10-1 with TRBJ1-4; tentative D call: TRBD1 (6 bases). Trimming stripped 6 bases from V and 2 bases from J, with 22 bases between. This CDR3 is built from 18 residues. Germline-derived CDR1 and CDR2 are WNHNN and SYGVQD (reference sequence). CDR3: CASRLRQVRFLTNEKLFF. CDR3 sequence (DNA): TGCGCCAGCAGGCTTAGACAGGTCCGTTTTTTGACTAATGAAAAACTGTTTTTT.

The V gene is TRBV11-2, the J gene TRBJ2-1, with a tentative D call TRBD1 (5 bases). V lost 10 bases to trimming and J lost 4 bases, with 14 bases between them. The CDR3 is 13 amino acids. Germline V lookup: CDR1 SGHAT, CDR2 FQNNGV. This CDR3 reads CATSDILYNEQFF. CDR3 nucleotide sequence: TGTGCCACTTCGGACATTCTATACAATGAGCAGTTCTTC.

The chain carries TRBV15 and TRBJ2-5, with a weak D call TRBD1 (6 bases). CDR1 LNHNV and CDR2 YYDKDF come from the germline V gene (reference sequence). CDR3 length: 15 amino acids. The germline V and J ends were trimmed by 5 bases and 5 bases, with 18 bases remaining between them. The CDR3 DNA reads as TGTGCCACCAGCTCGAGGGACACCCCATGGGAGACCCAGTACTTC. It codes for CATSSRDTPWETQYF.

This chain links TRBV21-1 with TRBJ1-1. TRBV21-1 is reported as a pseudogene. The CDR3 loop spans 14 amino acids. The CDR3 sequence: CASSYYSPNTEAFF. Written as DNA, the CDR3 is TGTGCCAGCAGCTATTATTCTCCGAACACTGAAGCTTTCTTT.

The chain recombines TRBV7-6 with TRBJ1-1, with D possibly matching TRBD1 (6 bases). CDR3 length: 13 amino acids. V lost 6 bases and J 4 bases, leaving 12 bases between the germline ends. CDR1 and CDR2 from the germline V gene are SGHVS and FNYEAQ. The CDR3 spells CASSQGLATEAFF. CDR3 in DNA: TGTGCCAGCAGTCAGGGGTTGGCCACTGAAGCTTTCTTT. The variable domain in full, with the rest retrieved from reference TRBV7-6 and TRBJ1-1, is GAGVSQSPRYKVTKRGQDVALRCDPISGHVSLYWYRQALGQGPEFLTYFNYEAQQDKSGLPNDRFSAERPEGSISTLTIQRTEQRDSAMYRCASSQGLATEAFFGQGTRLTVV.

In this sample, this clone turned up once. The J gene is TRBJ1-1, the V gene TRBV7-3; D might be TRBD1 (5 bases). The CDR3 contains 14 residues. Germline CDR1 reads SGHTA; CDR2 reads FQGTGA. Trimming removed 1 base from V and 3 bases from J, with 9 bases in between. CDR3 in amino acids: CASSLSGGYTEAFF. DNA of the CDR3: TGTGCCAGCAGCTTAAGTGGGGGGTACACTGAAGCTTTCTTT.

The chain joins TRBV10-3 to TRBJ2-1; no firm D call. V lost 7 bases and J 6 bases, leaving 13 bases between the germline ends. Germline CDR1 ENHRY, CDR2 SYGVKD. The length of the CDR3 is 13 residues. CDR3 DNA sequence: TGTGCCATCACAGAGTTACCGGGCAATGAGCAGTTCTTC. Its protein is CAITELPGNEQFF.

The chain couples TRBV9 to TRBJ1-2; possibly TRBD1 for D (6 bases). The CDR3 loop spans 12 amino acids. The germline CDR1 and CDR2 sequences are SGDLS and YYNGEE. Trimming pared 3 bases from V and 4 bases from J, leaving 7 bases between. CDR3 DNA sequence: TGTGCCAGCAGCGACAGGGTCTATGGCTACACCTTC. As protein: CASSDRVYGYTF. The complete variable domain, with remaining parts taken from reference TRBV9 and TRBJ1-2, reads DSGVTQTPKHLITATGQRVTLRCSPRSGDLSVYWYQQSLDQGLQFLIQYYNGEERAKGNILERFSAQQFPDLHSELNLSSLELGDSALYFCASSDRVYGYTFGSGTRLTVV.

The rearrangement uses TRBV27 and TRBJ1-2; 7 bases are a match to TRBD1. V trimming: 6 bases; J trimming: 4 bases; junction bases outside the gene matches: 5. Germline CDR1 reads MNHEY; CDR2 reads SMNVEV (reference sequence). The CDR3 consists of 13 residues. CDR3 in amino acids: CASRPGGIYGYTF. CDR3 in DNA: TGTGCCAGCAGACCAGGGGGGATCTATGGCTACACCTTC.

The rearrangement joins TRBV29-1 to TRBJ2-1, with TRBD2 matching over 7 bases. CDR3 size: 13 residues. CDR1 is SQVTM and CDR2 is ANQGSEA in the germline V gene. V lost 2 bases to trimming and J lost 8 bases; unmatched junction nucleotides: 6. The CDR3 DNA is TGCAGCGTTGAACTCGGGCGGGAGTATGAGCAGTTCTTC. Its protein product is CSVELGREYEQFF.